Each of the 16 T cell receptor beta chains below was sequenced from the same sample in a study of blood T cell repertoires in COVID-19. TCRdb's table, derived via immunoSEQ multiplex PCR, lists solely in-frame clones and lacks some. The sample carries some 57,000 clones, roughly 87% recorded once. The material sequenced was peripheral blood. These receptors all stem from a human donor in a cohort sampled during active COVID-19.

The CDR3, as DNA: TGTGCCAGTCTCAGGGATCCCCTGGACGAGCAGTACTTC. It translates to CASLRDPLDEQYF. The chain carries TRBV2 and TRBJ2-7; maybe TRBD1 (5 bases). Trimming cost V 9 bases and J 5 bases, with 17 bases left between them. CDR1 SNHLY and CDR2 FYNNEI come from the germline V gene. The length of the CDR3 is 13 residues.

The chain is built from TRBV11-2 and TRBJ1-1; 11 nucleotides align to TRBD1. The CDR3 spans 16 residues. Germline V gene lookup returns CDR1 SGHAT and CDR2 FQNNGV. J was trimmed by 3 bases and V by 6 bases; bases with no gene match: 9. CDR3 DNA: TGTGCCAGCAGACACCCGGGACAGGGGGACCACACTGAAGCTTTCTTT. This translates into CASRHPGQGDHTEAFF.

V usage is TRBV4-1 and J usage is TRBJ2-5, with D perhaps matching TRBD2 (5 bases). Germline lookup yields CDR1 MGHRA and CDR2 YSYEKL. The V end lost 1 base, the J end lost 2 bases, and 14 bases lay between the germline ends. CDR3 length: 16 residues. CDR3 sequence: CASSQVRAGLQETQYF. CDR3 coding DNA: TGCGCCAGCAGCCAAGTCCGGGCGGGCCTACAAGAGACCCAGTACTTC.

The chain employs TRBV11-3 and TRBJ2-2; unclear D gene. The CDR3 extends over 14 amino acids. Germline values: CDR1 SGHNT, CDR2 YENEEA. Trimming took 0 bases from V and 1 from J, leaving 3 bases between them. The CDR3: CASSLDRNTGELFF. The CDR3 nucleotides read TGTGCCAGCAGCTTAGACAGGAACACCGGGGAGCTGTTTTTT.

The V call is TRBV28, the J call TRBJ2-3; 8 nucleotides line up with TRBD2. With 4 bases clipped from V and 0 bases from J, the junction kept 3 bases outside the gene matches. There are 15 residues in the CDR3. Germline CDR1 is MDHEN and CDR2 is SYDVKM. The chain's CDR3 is CASSSRGVSTDTQYF. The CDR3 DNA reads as TGTGCCAGCAGTTCGCGGGGGGTTAGCACAGATACGCAGTATTTT.

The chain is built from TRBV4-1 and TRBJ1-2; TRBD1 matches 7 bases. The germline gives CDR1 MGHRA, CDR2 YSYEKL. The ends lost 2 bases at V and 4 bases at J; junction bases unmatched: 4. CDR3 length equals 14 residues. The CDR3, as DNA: TGCGCCAGCAGCCAACGTGGACAGGTCTATGGCTACACCTTC. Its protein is CASSQRGQVYGYTF.

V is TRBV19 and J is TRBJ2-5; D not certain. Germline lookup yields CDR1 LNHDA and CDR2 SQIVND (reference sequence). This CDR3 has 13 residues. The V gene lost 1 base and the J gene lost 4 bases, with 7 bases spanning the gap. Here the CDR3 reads CASSIGPGETQYF. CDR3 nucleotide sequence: TGTGCCAGTAGTATAGGACCGGGAGAGACCCAGTACTTC. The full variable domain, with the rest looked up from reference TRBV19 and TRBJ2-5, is DGGITQSPKYLFRKEGQNVTLSCEQNLNHDAMYWYRQDPGQGLRLIYYSQIVNDFQKGDIAEGYSVSREKKESFPLTVTSAQKNPTAFYLCASSIGPGETQYFGPGTRLLVL.

CDR3 sequence reads: CASMAGGASDTQYF. The CDR3 bases are TGTGCCAGTATGGCGGGGGGCGCGTCAGATACGCAGTATTTT. V and J are TRBV19 and TRBJ2-3, with TRBD2 identical over 8 bases. Germline-derived CDR1 and CDR2 are LNHDA and SQIVND (reference sequence). With 7 bases clipped from V and 4 bases from J, the junction kept 7 bases outside the gene matches. This CDR3 is built from 14 residues.

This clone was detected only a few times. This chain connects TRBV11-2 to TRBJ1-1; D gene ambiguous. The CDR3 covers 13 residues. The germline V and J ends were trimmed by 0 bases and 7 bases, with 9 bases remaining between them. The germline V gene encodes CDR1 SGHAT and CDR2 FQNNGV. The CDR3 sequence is CASSLEPYDEAFF. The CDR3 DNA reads TGTGCCAGCAGCTTAGAACCCTACGATGAAGCTTTCTTT.

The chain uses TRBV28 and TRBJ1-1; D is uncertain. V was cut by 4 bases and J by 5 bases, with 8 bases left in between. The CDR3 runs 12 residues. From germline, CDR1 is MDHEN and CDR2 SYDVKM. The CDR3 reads CASSSQRTEAFF. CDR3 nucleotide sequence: TGTGCCAGCAGTTCACAGCGGACTGAAGCTTTCTTT. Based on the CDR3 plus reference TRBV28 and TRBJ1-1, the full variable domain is DVKVTQSSRYLVKRTGEKVFLECVQDMDHENMFWYRQDPGLGLRLIYFSYDVKMKEKGDIPEGYSVSREKKERFSLILESASTNQTSMYLCASSSQRTEAFFGQGTRLTVV.

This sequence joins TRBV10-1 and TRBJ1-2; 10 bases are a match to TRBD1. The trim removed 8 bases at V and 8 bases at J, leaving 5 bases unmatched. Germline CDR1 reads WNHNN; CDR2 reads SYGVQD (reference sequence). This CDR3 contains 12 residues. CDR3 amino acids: CASGDRGHGYTF. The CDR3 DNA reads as TGCGCCAGCGGCGACAGGGGGCACGGCTACACCTTC.

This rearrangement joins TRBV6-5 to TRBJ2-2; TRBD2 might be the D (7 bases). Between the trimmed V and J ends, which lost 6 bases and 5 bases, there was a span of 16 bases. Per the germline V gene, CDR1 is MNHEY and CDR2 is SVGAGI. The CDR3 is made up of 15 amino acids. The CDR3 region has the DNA TGTGCCAGCAGGGTTCGGGGGCGGGGGACCGGGGAGCTGTTTTTT. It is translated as CASRVRGRGTGELFF.

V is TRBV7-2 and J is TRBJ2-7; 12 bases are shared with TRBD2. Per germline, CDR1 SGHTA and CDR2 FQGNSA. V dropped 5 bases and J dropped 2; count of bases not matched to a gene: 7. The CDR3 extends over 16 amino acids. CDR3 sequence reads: CASSLGTSGLTYEQYF. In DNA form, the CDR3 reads TGTGCCAGCAGCCTTGGGACTAGCGGGCTGACCTACGAGCAGTACTTC. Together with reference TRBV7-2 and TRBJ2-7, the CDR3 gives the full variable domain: GAGVSQSPSNKVTEKGKDVELRCDPISGHTALYWYRQSLGQGLEFLIYFQGNSAPDKSGLPSDRFSAERTGGSVSTLTIQRTQQEDSAVYLCASSLGTSGLTYEQYFGPGTRLTVT.

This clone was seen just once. The CDR3 sequence is CASSRDSYGYTF. The CDR3 bases are TGTGCCAGCAGTCGCGACAGCTATGGCTACACCTTC. The rearrangement uses TRBV6-5 and TRBJ1-2; D may be TRBD1 (5 bases). V was trimmed by 5 bases and J by 4 bases, leaving 8 bases between them. The CDR3 sequence is 12 residues long. Germline-derived CDR1 and CDR2 are MNHEY and SVGAGI.

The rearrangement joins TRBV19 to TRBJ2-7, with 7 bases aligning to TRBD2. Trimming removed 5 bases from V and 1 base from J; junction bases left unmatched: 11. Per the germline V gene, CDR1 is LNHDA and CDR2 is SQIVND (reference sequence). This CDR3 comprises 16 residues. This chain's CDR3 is CASSAIWGGKSYEQYF. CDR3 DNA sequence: TGTGCCAGTAGTGCCATTTGGGGGGGGAAGTCCTACGAGCAGTACTTC.

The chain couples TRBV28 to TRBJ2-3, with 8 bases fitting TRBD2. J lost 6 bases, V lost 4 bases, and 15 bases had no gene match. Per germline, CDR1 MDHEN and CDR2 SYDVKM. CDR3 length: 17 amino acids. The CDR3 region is CASSSIRLAGSADTQYF. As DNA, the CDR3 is TGTGCCAGCAGTTCGATTCGTCTAGCGGGTTCGGCGGATACGCAGTATTTT.